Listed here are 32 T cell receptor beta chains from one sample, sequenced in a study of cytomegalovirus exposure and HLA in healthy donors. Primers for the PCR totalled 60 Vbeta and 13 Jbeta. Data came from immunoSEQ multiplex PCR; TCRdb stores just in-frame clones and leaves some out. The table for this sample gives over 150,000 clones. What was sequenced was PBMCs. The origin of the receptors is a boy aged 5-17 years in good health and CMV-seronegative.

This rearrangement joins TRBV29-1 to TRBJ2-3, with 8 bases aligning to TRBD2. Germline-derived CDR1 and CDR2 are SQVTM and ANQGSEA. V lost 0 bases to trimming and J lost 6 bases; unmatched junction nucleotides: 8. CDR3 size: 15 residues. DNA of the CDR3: TGCAGCGTTGAAGAGCGACGGGGGGGCCCGGATACGCAGTATTTT. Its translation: CSVEERRGGPDTQYF.

CDR3 in amino acids: CASSLRGTGSWLGYTF. The CDR3 bases are TGTGCCAGCAGCTTAAGGGGGACAGGGAGCTGGCTGGGCTACACCTTC. The chain links TRBV13 to TRBJ1-2, with 9 nucleotides matching TRBD1. Trimming removed 2 bases from V and 8 bases from J; junction bases left unmatched: 12. Germline V gives CDR1 PRHDT, CDR2 FYEKMQ (reference sequence). The CDR3 is 16 residues long. Full variable domain (remainder filled in from reference TRBV13 and TRBJ1-2): AAGVIQSPRHLIKEKRETATLKCYPIPRHDTVYWYQQGPGQDPQFLISFYEKMQSDKGSIPDRFSAQQFSDYHSELNMSSLELGDSALYFCASSLRGTGSWLGYTFGSGTRLTVV.

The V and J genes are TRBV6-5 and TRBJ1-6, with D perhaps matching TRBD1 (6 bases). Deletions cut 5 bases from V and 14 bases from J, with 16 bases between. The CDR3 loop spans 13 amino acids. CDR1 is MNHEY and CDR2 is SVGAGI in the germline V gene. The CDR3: CASSREGGPALHF. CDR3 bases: TGTGCCAGCAGTCGGGAGGGGGGCCCGGCCCTCCACTTT.

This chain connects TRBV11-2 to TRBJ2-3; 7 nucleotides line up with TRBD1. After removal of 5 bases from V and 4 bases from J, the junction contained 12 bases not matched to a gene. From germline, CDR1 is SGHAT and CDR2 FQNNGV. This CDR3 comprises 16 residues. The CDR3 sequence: CASSLNDRVSSDTQYF. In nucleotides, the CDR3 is TGTGCCAGCAGCCTCAACGACAGGGTTAGTTCAGATACGCAGTATTTT.

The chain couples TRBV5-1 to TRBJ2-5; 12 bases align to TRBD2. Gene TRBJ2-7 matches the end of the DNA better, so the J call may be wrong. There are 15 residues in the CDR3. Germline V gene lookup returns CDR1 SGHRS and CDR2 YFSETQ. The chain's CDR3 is CASSLTSGGTYEQYF. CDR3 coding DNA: TGCGCCAGCAGCTTGACTAGCGGGGGGACCTACGAGCAGTACTTC.

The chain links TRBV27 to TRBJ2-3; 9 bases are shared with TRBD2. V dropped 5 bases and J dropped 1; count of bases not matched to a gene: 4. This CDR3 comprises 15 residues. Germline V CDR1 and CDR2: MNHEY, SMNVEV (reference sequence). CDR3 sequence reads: CASSTQRGGTDTQYF. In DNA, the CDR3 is TGTGCCAGCAGTACACAGCGGGGGGGCACAGATACGCAGTATTTT.

CDR3 residues: CASSLYVFEAGNTIYF. DNA for the CDR3: TGTGCCAGCAGCTTGTACGTCTTCGAGGCTGGAAACACCATATATTTT. This sequence joins TRBV5-6 and TRBJ1-3; D is uncertain. Germline V lookup: CDR1 SGHDT, CDR2 YYEEEE. The CDR3 sequence is 16 residues long. Deletions cut 1 base from V and 2 bases from J, with 13 bases between.

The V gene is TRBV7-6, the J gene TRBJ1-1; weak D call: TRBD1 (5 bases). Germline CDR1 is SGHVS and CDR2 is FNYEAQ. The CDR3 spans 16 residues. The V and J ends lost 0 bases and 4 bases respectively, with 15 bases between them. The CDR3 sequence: CASSLAGRDGGTEAFF. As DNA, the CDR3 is TGTGCCAGCAGCTTAGCCGGCAGGGATGGCGGCACTGAAGCTTTCTTT.

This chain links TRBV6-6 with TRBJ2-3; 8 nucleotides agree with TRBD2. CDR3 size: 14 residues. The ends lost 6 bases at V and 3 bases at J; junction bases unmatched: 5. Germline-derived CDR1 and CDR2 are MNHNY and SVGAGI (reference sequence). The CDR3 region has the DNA TGTGCCAGCAGCCTCGGGGGGGAGACAGATACGCAGTATTTT. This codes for CASSLGGETDTQYF.

The CDR3 DNA is TGTGCCAGCAGCGCGAGGGACAGGCGACCGGGGAATCCCGGGGAGCTGTTTTTT. It is translated as CASSARDRRPGNPGELFF. The V gene is TRBV7-8, the J gene TRBJ2-2; 8 bases line up with TRBD1. In germline, CDR1 is SGHVS, CDR2 FQNEAQ. V was clipped by 5 bases and J by 6 bases; unmatched bases: 17. CDR3 length: 18 residues.

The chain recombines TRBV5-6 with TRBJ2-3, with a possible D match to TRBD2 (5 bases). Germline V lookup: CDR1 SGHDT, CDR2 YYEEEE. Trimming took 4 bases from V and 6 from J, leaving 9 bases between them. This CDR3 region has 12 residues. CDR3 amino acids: CASSRRGDTQYF. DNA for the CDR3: TGTGCCAGCAGCCGGCGCGGGGATACGCAGTATTTT.

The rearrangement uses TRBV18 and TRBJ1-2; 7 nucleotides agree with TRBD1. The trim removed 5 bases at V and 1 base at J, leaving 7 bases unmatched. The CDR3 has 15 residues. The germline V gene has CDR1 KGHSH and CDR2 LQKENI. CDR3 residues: CASSSTGVGNYGYTF. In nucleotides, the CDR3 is TGTGCCAGCTCATCCACAGGGGTGGGTAACTATGGCTACACCTTC.

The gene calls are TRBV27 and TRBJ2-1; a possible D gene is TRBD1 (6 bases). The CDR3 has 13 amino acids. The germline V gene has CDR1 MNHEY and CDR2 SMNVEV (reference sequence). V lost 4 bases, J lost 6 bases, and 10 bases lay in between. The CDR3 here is CASSSAGVNEQFF. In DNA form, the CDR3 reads TGTGCCAGCAGTTCCGCAGGGGTCAATGAGCAGTTCTTC.

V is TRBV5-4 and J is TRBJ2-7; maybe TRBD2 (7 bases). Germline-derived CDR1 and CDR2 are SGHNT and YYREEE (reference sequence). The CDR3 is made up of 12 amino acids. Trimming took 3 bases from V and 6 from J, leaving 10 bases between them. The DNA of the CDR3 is TGTGCCAGCAGCTGGGGAGGGGGCGAGCAGTACTTC. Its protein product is CASSWGGGEQYF.

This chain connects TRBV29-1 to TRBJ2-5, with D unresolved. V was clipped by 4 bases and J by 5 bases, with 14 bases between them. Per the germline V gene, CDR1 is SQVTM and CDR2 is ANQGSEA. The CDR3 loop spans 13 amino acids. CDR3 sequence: CSVVRSARETQYF. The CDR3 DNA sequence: TGCAGCGTTGTTCGGTCCGCCCGCGAGACCCAGTACTTC.

CDR3 amino acids: CASSLRGGSLYGYTF. CDR3 sequence (DNA): TGTGCCAGCAGCTTACGCGGGGGCAGCCTTTATGGCTACACCTTC. The V gene is TRBV7-2, the J gene TRBJ1-2, with D maybe TRBD1 (6 bases). CDR3 length: 15 residues. CDR1 and CDR2 (germline): SGHTA, FQGNSA. Trimming left V 2 bases short and J 5 bases short, with 15 bases between.

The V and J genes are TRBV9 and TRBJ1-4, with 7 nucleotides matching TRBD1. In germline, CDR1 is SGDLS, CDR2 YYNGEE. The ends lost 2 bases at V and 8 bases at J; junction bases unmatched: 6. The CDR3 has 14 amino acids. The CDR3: CASSVGQVSEKLFF. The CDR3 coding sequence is TGTGCCAGCAGCGTCGGACAGGTCAGCGAAAAACTGTTTTTT.

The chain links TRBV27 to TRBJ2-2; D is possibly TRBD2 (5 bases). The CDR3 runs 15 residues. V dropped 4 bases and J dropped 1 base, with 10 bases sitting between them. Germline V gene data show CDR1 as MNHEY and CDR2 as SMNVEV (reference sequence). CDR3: CASSSPSGNTGELFF. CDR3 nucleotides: TGTGCCAGCAGTTCGCCCAGCGGGAACACCGGGGAGCTGTTTTTT.

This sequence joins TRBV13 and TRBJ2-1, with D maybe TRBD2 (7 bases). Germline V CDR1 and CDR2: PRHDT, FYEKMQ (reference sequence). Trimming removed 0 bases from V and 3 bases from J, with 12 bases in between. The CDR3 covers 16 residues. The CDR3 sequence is CASSLGGGGLYNEQFF. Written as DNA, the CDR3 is TGTGCCAGCAGCTTAGGGGGCGGGGGCCTCTACAATGAGCAGTTCTTC.

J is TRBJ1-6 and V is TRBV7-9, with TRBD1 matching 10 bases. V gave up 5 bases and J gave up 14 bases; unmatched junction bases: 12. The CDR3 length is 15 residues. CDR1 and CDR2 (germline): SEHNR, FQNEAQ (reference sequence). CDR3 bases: TGTGCCAGCAGCCTAGGACAGGGGGACACGGGAACCCTCCACTTT. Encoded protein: CASSLGQGDTGTLHF.

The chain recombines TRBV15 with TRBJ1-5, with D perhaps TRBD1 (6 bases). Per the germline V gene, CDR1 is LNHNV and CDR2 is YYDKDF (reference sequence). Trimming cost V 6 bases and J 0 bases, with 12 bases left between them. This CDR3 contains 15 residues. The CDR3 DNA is TGTGCCACCAGATCGACAGGCGTTAGCAATCAGCCCCAGCATTTT. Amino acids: CATRSTGVSNQPQHF.

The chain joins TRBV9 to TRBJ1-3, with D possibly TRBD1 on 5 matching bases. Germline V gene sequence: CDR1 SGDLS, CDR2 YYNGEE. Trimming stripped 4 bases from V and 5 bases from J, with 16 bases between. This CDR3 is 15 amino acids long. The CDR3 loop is CASSSLGGRRNTIYF. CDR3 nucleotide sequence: TGTGCCAGCAGCTCCCTTGGGGGGAGGAGAAACACCATATATTTT.

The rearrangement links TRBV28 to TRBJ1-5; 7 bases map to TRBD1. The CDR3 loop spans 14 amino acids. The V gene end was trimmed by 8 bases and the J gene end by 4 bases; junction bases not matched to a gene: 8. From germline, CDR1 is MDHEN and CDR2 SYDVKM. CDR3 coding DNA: TGTGCCAGCGACAGGGATGGGACTAATCAGCCCCAGCATTTT. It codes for CASDRDGTNQPQHF.

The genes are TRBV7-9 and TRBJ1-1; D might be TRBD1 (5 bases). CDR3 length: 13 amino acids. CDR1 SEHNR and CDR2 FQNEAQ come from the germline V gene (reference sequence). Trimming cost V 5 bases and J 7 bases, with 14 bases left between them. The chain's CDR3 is CASSLRGGVEAFF. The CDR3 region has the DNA TGTGCCAGCAGCCTCCGTGGGGGGGTTGAAGCTTTCTTT.

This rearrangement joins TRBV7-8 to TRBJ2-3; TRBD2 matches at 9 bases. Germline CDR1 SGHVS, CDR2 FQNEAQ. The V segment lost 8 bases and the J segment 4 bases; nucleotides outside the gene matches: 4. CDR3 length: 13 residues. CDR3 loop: CASAGGRADTQYF. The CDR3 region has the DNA TGTGCCAGCGCGGGGGGGCGGGCAGATACGCAGTATTTT.

The CDR3, as DNA: TGTGCCAGCTCTTTACTTGGGGTCGGGAAGTCGGACGAAAAACTGTTTTTT. Translated: CASSLLGVGKSDEKLFF. The chain carries TRBV18 and TRBJ1-4; no reliable D call. Trimming shortened V by 6 bases and J by 8 bases, and 25 bases separated the two germline ends. The CDR3 contains 17 residues. Per germline, CDR1 KGHSH and CDR2 LQKENI.

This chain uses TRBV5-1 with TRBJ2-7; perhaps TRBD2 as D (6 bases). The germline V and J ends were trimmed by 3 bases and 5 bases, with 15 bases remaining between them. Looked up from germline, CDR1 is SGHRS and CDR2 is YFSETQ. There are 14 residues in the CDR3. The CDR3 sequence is CASSWDPGGNEQYF. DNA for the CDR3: TGCGCCAGCAGCTGGGACCCTGGGGGGAACGAGCAGTACTTC. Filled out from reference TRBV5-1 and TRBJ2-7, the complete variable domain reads KAGVTQTPRYLIKTRGQQVTLSCSPISGHRSVSWYQQTPGQGLQFLFEYFSETQRNKGNFPGRFSGRQFSNSRSEMNVSTLELGDSALYLCASSWDPGGNEQYFGPGTRLTVT.

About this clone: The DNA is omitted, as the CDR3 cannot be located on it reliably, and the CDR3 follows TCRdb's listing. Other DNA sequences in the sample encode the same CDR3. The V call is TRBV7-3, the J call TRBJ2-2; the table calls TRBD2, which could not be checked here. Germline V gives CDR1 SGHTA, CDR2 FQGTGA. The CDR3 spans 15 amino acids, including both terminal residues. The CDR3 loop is CASSFGGGNTGELFF.

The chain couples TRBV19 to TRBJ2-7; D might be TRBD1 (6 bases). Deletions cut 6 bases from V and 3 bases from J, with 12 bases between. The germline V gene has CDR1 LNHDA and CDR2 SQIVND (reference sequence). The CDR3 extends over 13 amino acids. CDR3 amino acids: CASSPRDNYEQYF. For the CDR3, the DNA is TGTGCCAGTAGCCCTCGGGACAACTACGAGCAGTACTTC.

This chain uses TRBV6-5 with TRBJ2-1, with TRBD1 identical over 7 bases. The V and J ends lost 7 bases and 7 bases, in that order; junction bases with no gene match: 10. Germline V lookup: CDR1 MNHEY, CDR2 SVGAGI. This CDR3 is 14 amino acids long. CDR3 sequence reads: CASNRQGEANEQFF. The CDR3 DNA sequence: TGTGCCAGCAACCGACAGGGAGAGGCGAATGAGCAGTTCTTC.

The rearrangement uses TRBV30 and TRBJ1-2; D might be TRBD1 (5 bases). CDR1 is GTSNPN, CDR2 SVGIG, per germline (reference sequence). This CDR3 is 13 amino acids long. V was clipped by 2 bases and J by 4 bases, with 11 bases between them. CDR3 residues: CAWSQGPGYGYTF. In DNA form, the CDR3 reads TGTGCCTGGAGTCAGGGTCCCGGCTATGGCTACACCTTC.

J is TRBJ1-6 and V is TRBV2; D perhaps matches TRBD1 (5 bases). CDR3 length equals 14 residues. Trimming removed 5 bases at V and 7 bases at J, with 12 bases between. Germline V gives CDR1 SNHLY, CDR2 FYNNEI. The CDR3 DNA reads TGTGCCAGCAGTCGGCAGGGCAGCAATTCACCCCTCCACTTT. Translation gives CASSRQGSNSPLHF.